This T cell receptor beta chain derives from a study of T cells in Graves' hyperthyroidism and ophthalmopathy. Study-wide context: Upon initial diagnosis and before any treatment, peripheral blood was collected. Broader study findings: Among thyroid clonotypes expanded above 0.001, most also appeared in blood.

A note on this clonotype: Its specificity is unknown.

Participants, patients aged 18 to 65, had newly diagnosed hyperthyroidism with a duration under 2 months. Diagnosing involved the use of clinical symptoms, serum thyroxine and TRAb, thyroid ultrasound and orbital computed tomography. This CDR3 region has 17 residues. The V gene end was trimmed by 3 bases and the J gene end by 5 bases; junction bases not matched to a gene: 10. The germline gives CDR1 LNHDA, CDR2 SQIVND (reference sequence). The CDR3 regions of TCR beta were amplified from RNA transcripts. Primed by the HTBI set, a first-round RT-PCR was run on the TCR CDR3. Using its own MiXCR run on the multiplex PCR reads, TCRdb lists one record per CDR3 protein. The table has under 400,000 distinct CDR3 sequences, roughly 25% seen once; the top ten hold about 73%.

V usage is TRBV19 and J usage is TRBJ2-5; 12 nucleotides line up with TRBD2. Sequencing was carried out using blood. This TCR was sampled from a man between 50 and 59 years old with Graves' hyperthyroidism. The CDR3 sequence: CASSIRASGRAGETQYF. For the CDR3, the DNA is TGTGCCAGTAGTATCAGGGCTAGCGGGAGGGCCGGGGAGACCCAGTACTTC. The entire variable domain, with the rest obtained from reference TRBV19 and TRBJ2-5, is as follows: DGGITQSPKYLFRKEGQNVTLSCEQNLNHDAMYWYRQDPGQGLRLIYYSQIVNDFQKGDIAEGYSVSREKKESFPLTVTSAQKNPTAFYLCASSIRASGRAGETQYFGPGTRLLVL.